This T cell receptor beta chain was recovered during a study of post-analysis software for immune sequencing data. Unique molecular identifiers were present in the TCR beta cDNA libraries. TCRdb re-called the PCR reads through MiXCR, storing one row per CDR3 protein. The profile covers roughly 430,000 distinct CDR3 sequences, with 30% to 40% appearing a single time and 7.6% taken by the ten largest. Points from the study as a whole: In patients, TRBV5-6, TRBV5-1 and TRBV20-1 belonged to 4 or 5 TRBV segments found more frequently than in controls.

Concerning this clonotype: Its antigen is still unknown.

J lost 2 bases, V lost 1 base, and 4 bases had no gene match. Germline CDR1 and CDR2: LGHNA and YSLEER. The CDR3 is 15 amino acids. This chain connects TRBV4-3 to TRBJ2-7; TRBD2 aligns across 8 bases. Sequences were obtained from blood. This TCR came from a girl aged 2-10 years with multiple sclerosis. This CDR3 reads CASSQVGSGTYEQYF. CDR3 sequence (DNA): TGCGCCAGCAGCCAAGTGGGTAGCGGGACCTACGAGCAGTACTTC.